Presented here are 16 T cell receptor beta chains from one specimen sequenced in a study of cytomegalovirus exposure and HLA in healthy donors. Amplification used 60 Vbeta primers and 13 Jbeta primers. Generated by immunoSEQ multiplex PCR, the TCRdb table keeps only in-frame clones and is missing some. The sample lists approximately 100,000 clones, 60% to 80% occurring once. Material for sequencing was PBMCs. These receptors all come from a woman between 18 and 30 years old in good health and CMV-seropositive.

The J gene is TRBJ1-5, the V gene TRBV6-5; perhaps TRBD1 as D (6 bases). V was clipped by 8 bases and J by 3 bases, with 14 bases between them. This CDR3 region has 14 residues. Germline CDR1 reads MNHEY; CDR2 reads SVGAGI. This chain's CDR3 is CASGGQWDNQPQHF. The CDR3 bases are TGTGCCAGCGGGGGCCAATGGGACAATCAGCCCCAGCATTTT.

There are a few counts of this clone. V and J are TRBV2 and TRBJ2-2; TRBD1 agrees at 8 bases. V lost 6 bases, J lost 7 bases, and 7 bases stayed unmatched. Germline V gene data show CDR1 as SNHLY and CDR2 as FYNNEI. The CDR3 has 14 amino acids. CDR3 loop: CASRARTGRGELFF. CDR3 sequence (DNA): TGTGCCAGCAGGGCCCGGACAGGGCGCGGGGAGCTGTTTTTT.

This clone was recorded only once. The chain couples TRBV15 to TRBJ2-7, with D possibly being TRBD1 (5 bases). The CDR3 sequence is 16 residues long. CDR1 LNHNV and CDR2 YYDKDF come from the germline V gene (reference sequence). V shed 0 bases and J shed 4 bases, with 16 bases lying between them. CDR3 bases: TGTGCCACCAGCAGAGACCGGACATCAGATACATACGAGCAGTACTTC. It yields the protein CATSRDRTSDTYEQYF.

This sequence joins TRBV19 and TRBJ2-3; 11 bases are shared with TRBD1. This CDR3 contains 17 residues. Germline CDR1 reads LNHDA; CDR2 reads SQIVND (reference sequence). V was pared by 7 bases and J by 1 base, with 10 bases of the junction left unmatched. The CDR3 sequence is CASNPGQGAFRTDTQYF. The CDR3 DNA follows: TGTGCCAGTAACCCCGGACAGGGGGCCTTCCGCACAGATACGCAGTATTTT.

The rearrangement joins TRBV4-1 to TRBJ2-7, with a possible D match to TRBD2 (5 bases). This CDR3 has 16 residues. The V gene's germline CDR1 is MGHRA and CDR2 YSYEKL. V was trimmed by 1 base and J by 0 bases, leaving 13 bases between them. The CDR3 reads CASSQGPTEVSYEQYF. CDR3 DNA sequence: TGCGCCAGCAGCCAAGGACCGACGGAGGTCTCCTACGAGCAGTACTTC.

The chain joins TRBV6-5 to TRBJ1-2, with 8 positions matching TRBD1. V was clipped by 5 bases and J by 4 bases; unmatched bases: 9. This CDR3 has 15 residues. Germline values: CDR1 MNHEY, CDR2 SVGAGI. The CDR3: CASSTRTGKSYGYTF. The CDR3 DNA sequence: TGTGCCAGCAGTACAAGGACAGGGAAATCCTATGGCTACACCTTC.

CDR3: CAWSMVEGEQFF. The CDR3 DNA is TGTGCCTGGAGTATGGTGGAGGGTGAGCAGTTCTTC. The rearrangement uses TRBV30 and TRBJ2-1; tentatively, D is TRBD2 (6 bases). This CDR3 spans 12 amino acids. Trimming shortened V by 2 bases and J by 9 bases, and 11 bases separated the two germline ends. Germline V lookup: CDR1 GTSNPN, CDR2 SVGIG (reference sequence).

CDR3 sequence: CASSLGQGSGQPQHF. CDR3 nucleotides: TGTGCCAGCAGTTTAGGACAGGGCTCAGGGCAGCCCCAGCATTTT. The chain links TRBV27 to TRBJ1-5, with 8 bases matching TRBD1. The CDR3 totals 15 residues. Per germline, CDR1 MNHEY and CDR2 SMNVEV (reference sequence). J lost 7 bases, V lost 2 bases, and 7 bases had no gene match.

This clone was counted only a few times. The CDR3 DNA reads TGCGCCAGCAGCGTTGGGGCAGGCGGGAGGGGAAACATTCAGTACTTC. The encoded protein is CASSVGAGGRGNIQYF. V and J are TRBV5-1 and TRBJ2-4; TRBD2 matches 9 bases. The CDR3 loop spans 16 amino acids. The V gene's germline CDR1 is SGHRS and CDR2 YFSETQ. The V segment lost 4 bases and the J segment 6 bases; nucleotides outside the gene matches: 11.

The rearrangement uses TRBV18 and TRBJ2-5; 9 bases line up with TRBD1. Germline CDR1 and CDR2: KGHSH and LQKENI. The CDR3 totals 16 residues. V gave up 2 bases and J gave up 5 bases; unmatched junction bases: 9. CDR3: CASSPSDRGSGETQYF. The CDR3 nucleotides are TGTGCCAGCTCACCATCCGACAGGGGGAGCGGGGAGACCCAGTACTTC.

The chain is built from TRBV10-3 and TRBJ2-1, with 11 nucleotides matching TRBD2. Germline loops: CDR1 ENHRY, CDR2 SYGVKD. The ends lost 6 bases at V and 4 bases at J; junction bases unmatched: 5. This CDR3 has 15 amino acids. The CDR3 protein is CAIRDVAGGYNEQFF. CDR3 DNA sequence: TGTGCCATCAGGGATGTAGCGGGAGGGTACAATGAGCAGTTCTTC.

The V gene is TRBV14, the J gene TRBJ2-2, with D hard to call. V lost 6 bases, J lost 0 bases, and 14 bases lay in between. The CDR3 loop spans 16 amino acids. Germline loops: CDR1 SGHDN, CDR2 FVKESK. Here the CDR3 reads CASSRQPLPNTGELFF. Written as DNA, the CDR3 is TGTGCCAGCAGTCGACAACCCCTCCCGAACACCGGGGAGCTGTTTTTT.

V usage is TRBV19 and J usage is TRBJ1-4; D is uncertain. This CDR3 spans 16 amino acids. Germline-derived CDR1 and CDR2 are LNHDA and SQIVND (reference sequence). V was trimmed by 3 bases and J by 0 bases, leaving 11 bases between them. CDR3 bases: TGTGCCAGTAGTATTCGGGTTCAGTCAACTAATGAAAAACTGTTTTTT. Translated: CASSIRVQSTNEKLFF.

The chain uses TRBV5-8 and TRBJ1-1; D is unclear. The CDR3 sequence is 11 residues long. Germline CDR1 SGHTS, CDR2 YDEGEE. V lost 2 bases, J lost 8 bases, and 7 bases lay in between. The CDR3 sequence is CASSLQIEAFF. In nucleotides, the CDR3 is TGTGCCAGCAGCTTACAGATCGAAGCTTTCTTT.

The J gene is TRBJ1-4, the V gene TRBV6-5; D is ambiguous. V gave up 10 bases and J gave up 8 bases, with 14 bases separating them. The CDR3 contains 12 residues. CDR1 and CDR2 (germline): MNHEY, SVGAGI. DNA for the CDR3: TGTGCCACCTCCGGGGTGAGCGAAAAACTGTTTTTT. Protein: CATSGVSEKLFF.

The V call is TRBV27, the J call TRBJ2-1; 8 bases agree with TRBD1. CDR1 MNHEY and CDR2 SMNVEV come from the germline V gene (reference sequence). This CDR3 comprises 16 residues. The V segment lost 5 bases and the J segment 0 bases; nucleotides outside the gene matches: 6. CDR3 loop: CASSPQGVSSYNEQFF. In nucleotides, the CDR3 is TGTGCCAGCAGTCCACAGGGGGTCTCCTCCTACAATGAGCAGTTCTTC.